The 28 T cell receptor beta chains given below trace back to one sample, sequenced in a study of neurological immune-mediated disorders. In TCRdb, the 5' RACE reads were re-called with MiXCR into one record per CDR3 protein. The sample carries about 62,000 distinct CDR3 sequences, under 5.5% recorded once. The sequenced sample consisted of PBMCs. Receptor source: a woman between 50 and 59 years old with multiple sclerosis.

This clonotype showed up many times. This chain connects TRBV7-2 to TRBJ2-5; no clear D. This CDR3 region has 14 residues. V was shortened by 0 bases and J by 3 bases, with 8 bases between the two germline ends. Germline V gene sequence: CDR1 SGHTA, CDR2 FQGNSA. The CDR3 DNA reads as TGTGCCAGCAGCTTAGCCTTGAACGAAGAGACCCAGTACTTC. Translation: CASSLALNEETQYF.

V and J are TRBV6-5 and TRBJ2-2, with TRBD1 matching 7 bases. V dropped 7 bases and J dropped 6; count of bases not matched to a gene: 8. The CDR3 sequence is 14 residues long. Germline CDR1 reads MNHEY; CDR2 reads SVGAGI. The CDR3 nucleotides are TGTGCCAGCAATACAGGGGTCAATGCCGGGGAGCTGTTTTTT. Protein sequence: CASNTGVNAGELFF.

This clonotype was found a few times. The rearrangement joins TRBV7-3 to TRBJ2-3; D not certain. Germline-derived CDR1 and CDR2 are SGHTA and FQGTGA. V was pared by 5 bases and J by 2 bases, with 11 bases between. The CDR3 length is 14 residues. The CDR3 DNA reads TGTGCCAGCAGCCCCCGGTGGGCCACAGATACGCAGTATTTT. Its translation is CASSPRWATDTQYF.

In this sample, this clonotype turned up many times. The J gene is TRBJ2-1, the V gene TRBV5-1; TRBD1 aligns across 8 bases. Germline V gene sequence: CDR1 SGHRS, CDR2 YFSETQ. V gave up 0 bases and J gave up 7 bases; unmatched junction bases: 6. The CDR3 sequence is 15 residues long. CDR3 bases: TGCGCCAGCAGCTTGGAGCAGGGGGCGGTGAATGAGCAGTTCTTC. Protein sequence: CASSLEQGAVNEQFF.

This clonotype was found many times. J is TRBJ2-1 and V is TRBV29-1; 8 bases line up with TRBD2. Germline assignment: CDR1 SQVTM and CDR2 ANQGSEA. V dropped 4 bases and J dropped 11; count of bases not matched to a gene: 7. The CDR3 spans 12 residues. CDR3 sequence: CSVVSGGPKQFF. The CDR3 DNA sequence: TGCAGCGTTGTCAGCGGGGGTCCGAAGCAGTTCTTC.

This clonotype was counted many times. This chain uses TRBV20-1 with TRBJ1-4; D gene uncertain. Trimming pared 6 bases from V and 5 bases from J, leaving 4 bases between. CDR1 and CDR2 (germline): DFQATT, SNEGSKA (reference sequence). There are 10 residues in the CDR3. CDR3 coding DNA: TGCAGTGCCTTCAATGAAAAACTGTTTTTT. This sequence encodes CSAFNEKLFF.

In its sample, this clonotype was seen a few times. Here the CDR3 DNA reads TGTGCCAGCAGCTTAGAACAGGGGTTGAACACTGAAGCTTTCTTT. Translated: CASSLEQGLNTEAFF. The chain has TRBV7-6 and TRBJ1-1, with 7 bases aligning to TRBD1. J gave up 0 bases and V 1 base, and 2 bases lay outside the gene matches. The CDR3 is made up of 15 amino acids. Germline V CDR1 and CDR2: SGHVS, FNYEAQ.

This clonotype was found many times. The chain couples TRBV7-2 to TRBJ1-4; no clear D gene. Between the trimmed V and J ends, which lost 5 bases and 3 bases, there was a span of 13 bases. CDR3 length: 15 amino acids. The germline gives CDR1 SGHTA, CDR2 FQGNSA. In nucleotides, the CDR3 is TGTGCCAGCAGCCCGCTAGGGATATCTAATGAAAAACTGTTTTTT. This gives the protein CASSPLGISNEKLFF.

This clonotype was seen at least ten times. This chain links TRBV7-9 with TRBJ2-1; D possibly corresponds to TRBD2 (7 bases). The V end was cut by 3 bases, the J end by 8 bases, with 14 bases between. The CDR3 sequence is 14 residues long. Germline loops: CDR1 SEHNR, CDR2 FQNEAQ (reference sequence). The CDR3 is CASSFSRGRDEQFF. The CDR3 nucleotides are TGTGCCAGCAGCTTTTCGCGGGGGCGCGATGAGCAGTTCTTC.

This clonotype was recorded at least ten times. This chain joins TRBV5-1 and TRBJ1-5; no reliable D call. This CDR3 has 15 amino acids. Trimming cost V 3 bases and J 9 bases, with 19 bases left between them. Germline V CDR1 and CDR2: SGHRS, YFSETQ. This chain's CDR3 is CASSSSGPEYGPQHF. The CDR3 DNA reads TGCGCCAGCAGCTCCTCCGGGCCGGAATATGGGCCCCAGCATTTT.

V is TRBV4-3 and J is TRBJ2-2; 13 positions agree with TRBD2. The V gene's germline CDR1 is LGHNA and CDR2 YSLEER. The CDR3 consists of 17 residues. Unmatched junction bases numbered 8, after V lost 4 bases and J lost 6 bases. CDR3 residues: CASSRGAGLAGSGELFF. The CDR3 nucleotides read TGCGCCAGCAGCCGGGGCGCGGGACTAGCGGGATCCGGGGAGCTGTTTTTT.

This clonotype was picked up many times. This may be a read error: a much more frequent sequence differs by one nucleotide. The CDR3: CASSPGKNSPLHF. Written as DNA, the CDR3 is TGTGCCAGCAGCCCTGGAAAGAATTCACCCCTCCACTTT. The genes are TRBV3-1 and TRBJ1-6; D is unresolved. Trimming left V 4 bases short and J 7 bases short, with 8 bases between. Germline CDR1 LGHDT, CDR2 YNNKEL (reference sequence). The CDR3 totals 13 residues.

This rearrangement joins TRBV6-2 or TRBV6-3 to TRBJ2-3; 8 nucleotides match TRBD1. V gave up 5 bases and J gave up 8 bases; unmatched junction bases: 12. Germline assignment: CDR1 MNHEY and CDR2 SVGEGT. CDR3 size: 15 residues. The CDR3, as DNA: TGTGCCAGCAGTCAAATTTCAGGGGGCAAGGGTACGCAGTATTTT. This gives the protein CASSQISGGKGTQYF.

This clonotype was seen at least ten times. The chain is built from TRBV29-1 and TRBJ2-7; unclear D gene. V was shortened by 3 bases and J by 6 bases, with 9 bases between the two germline ends. The CDR3 runs to 11 residues. The V gene's germline CDR1 is SQVTM and CDR2 ANQGSEA. In DNA form, the CDR3 reads TGCAGCGTTGACTATGTTGGCGAGCAGTACTTC. Encoded protein: CSVDYVGEQYF.

This clonotype was seen a handful of times. The rearrangement links TRBV10-3 to TRBJ2-1; 12 nucleotides line up with TRBD1. J gave up 0 bases and V 4 bases, and 13 bases lay outside the gene matches. Germline V gene sequence: CDR1 ENHRY, CDR2 SYGVKD. CDR3 length: 20 amino acids. The CDR3 DNA is TGTGCCATCAGTGCCACGAGGGGGACAGGGGGCTTAAGCTCCTACAATGAGCAGTTCTTC. This encodes CAISATRGTGGLSSYNEQFF.

This clonotype was seen only a few times. Its ends do not fully match the called genes, so a read error is possible. The chain recombines TRBV12-3 or TRBV12-4 with TRBJ1-5; 7 bases match TRBD1. This CDR3 is built from 13 residues. CDR3 loop: CASSRQGDQPQNF. CDR3 nucleotide sequence: TGTGCCAGCAGTCGTCAGGGGGATCAGCCCCAGAATTTT.

As for this clonotype: One end of the junction does not line up with germline, which may come from a read error. V is TRBV28 and J is TRBJ1-5; no clear D gene. The CDR3 extends over 12 amino acids. The germline CDR1 and CDR2 sequences are MDHEN and SYDVKM. CDR3 DNA: TGTGCCAGCAGTCTTCAGATCGGGCCCCAGAATTTT. This gives the protein CASSLQIGPQNF.

There are a few counts of this clonotype. V usage is TRBV5-5 and J usage is TRBJ2-3; 8 bases match TRBD2. V lost 4 bases to trimming and J lost 2 bases; unmatched junction nucleotides: 6. CDR1 and CDR2 from the germline V gene are SGHKS and YYEKEE (reference sequence). CDR3 length: 15 residues. The CDR3 is CASSHRGGYTDTQYF. The CDR3, as DNA: TGTGCCAGCAGCCACCGCGGGGGGTACACAGATACGCAGTATTTT.

A remark on this clonotype: Possible read error: a much larger clone is one base away. The chain links TRBV28 to TRBJ2-1, with TRBD2 as a possible D gene (6 bases). Germline V lookup: CDR1 MDHEN, CDR2 SYDVKM. The CDR3 is made up of 15 amino acids. The CDR3 nucleotides read TGTGCCAGCAGCGCCGGGACTTTCGCCTACAATGAGCTGTTCTTC. It is translated as CASSAGTFAYNELFF.

Ten or more counts support this clonotype. V gene TRBV20-1 combines with J gene TRBJ1-1, with 9 bases lining up with TRBD1. The CDR3 has 15 amino acids. Unmatched junction bases numbered 13, after V lost 6 bases and J lost 5 bases. Per the germline V gene, CDR1 is DFQATT and CDR2 is SNEGSKA (reference sequence). CDR3 in DNA: TGCAGTGCCGAGACGATCGACAGGGGGGTAACTGAAGCTTTCTTT. Translated: CSAETIDRGVTEAFF.

This clonotype was seen repeatedly, ten times or more. The V and J genes are TRBV5-1 and TRBJ2-3; D possibly matches TRBD1 or TRBD2 (5 bases each). This CDR3 region has 14 residues. V was trimmed by 4 bases and J by 4 bases, leaving 13 bases between them. Germline lookup yields CDR1 SGHRS and CDR2 YFSETQ. The CDR3 region has the DNA TGCGCCAGCAGCCCGGGGACCTCATCAGATACGCAGTATTTT. Amino acid sequence: CASSPGTSSDTQYF. Looking up the rest from reference TRBV5-1 and TRBJ2-3 gives the full variable domain: KAGVTQTPRYLIKTRGQQVTLSCSPISGHRSVSWYQQTPGQGLQFLFEYFSETQRNKGNFPGRFSGRQFSNSRSEMNVSTLELGDSALYLCASSPGTSSDTQYFGPGTRLTVL.

Ten or more counts support this clonotype. The chain uses TRBV7-9 and TRBJ2-3; 7 nucleotides line up with TRBD2. V was clipped by 4 bases and J by 1 base; unmatched bases: 17. The germline V gene encodes CDR1 SEHNR and CDR2 FQNEAQ (reference sequence). The CDR3 has 19 amino acids. CDR3 protein: CASSSYITSGGRGTDTQYF. The CDR3 DNA reads TGTGCCAGCAGCTCCTACATTACATCCGGGGGGAGAGGCACAGATACGCAGTATTTT.

This clonotype was recorded a few times. This sequence may be a read error, since a much larger clone differs from it by one base. V usage is TRBV20-1 and J usage is TRBJ1-1, with a possible D match to TRBD1 (6 bases). Germline assignment: CDR1 DFQATT and CDR2 SNEGSKA (reference sequence). This CDR3 is 13 amino acids long. The CDR3 nucleotides read TGCAGTGCCGAGGGACACCGCAATACTGTAGCTTTCTTT. Protein: CSAEGHRNTVAFF.

This clonotype showed up many times. The chain employs TRBV2 and TRBJ1-5, with D uncertain. CDR3 size: 13 residues. In germline, CDR1 is SNHLY, CDR2 FYNNEI. Trimming stripped 4 bases from V and 5 bases from J, with 9 bases between. The CDR3: CASSVQADQPQHF. CDR3 DNA: TGTGCCAGCAGTGTGCAGGCCGATCAGCCCCAGCATTTT. Drawing the rest from reference TRBV2 and TRBJ1-5, the complete variable domain is EPEVTQTPSHQVTQMGQEVILRCVPISNHLYFYWYRQILGQKVEFLVSFYNNEISEKSEIFDDQFSVERPDGSNFTLKIRSTKLEDSAMYFCASSVQADQPQHFGDGTRLSIL.

This clonotype occurred a few times. This clone may be a read error of a much larger clone one base away. This chain links TRBV5-8 with TRBJ1-5; weak D call: TRBD1 (6 bases). Trimming removed 4 bases at V and 7 bases at J, with 15 bases between. CDR1 and CDR2 from the germline V gene are SGHTS and YDEGEE. The CDR3 totals 14 residues. CDR3 nucleotide sequence: TGTGCCAGCAGCCAACGGGAAAGGGGGCAGCCCCAGCATTTT. Translated, it gives CASSQRERGQPQHF.

In its sample, this clonotype was seen many times. V usage is TRBV5-1 and J usage is TRBJ2-1; 9 bases match TRBD1. CDR3 length equals 15 residues. V trimming: 4 bases; J trimming: 8 bases; junction bases outside the gene matches: 10. Germline V lookup: CDR1 SGHRS, CDR2 YFSETQ. CDR3 DNA: TGCGCCAGCAGCAGTAAAGGACAGGGGCAGGATGAGCAGTTCTTC. Translating it yields CASSSKGQGQDEQFF.

This clonotype was recorded many times. This sequence joins TRBV28 and TRBJ1-2; no definite D call. The V gene lost 7 bases and the J gene lost 7 bases, with 19 bases spanning the gap. CDR1 is MDHEN and CDR2 is SYDVKM in the germline V gene. The CDR3 is 14 residues long. The CDR3 is CASTGVYPEVGYTF. CDR3 nucleotides: TGTGCCAGCACTGGAGTCTACCCCGAGGTTGGCTACACCTTC.

At least ten counts were recorded for this clonotype. The chain has TRBV9 and TRBJ2-1; 13 bases map to TRBD2. V was clipped by 3 bases and J by 9 bases; unmatched bases: 9. Germline CDR1 and CDR2: SGDLS and YYNGEE. The CDR3 length is 16 residues. The CDR3 region is CASSAQGLAGVPEQFF. The DNA of the CDR3 is TGTGCCAGCAGCGCCCAAGGACTAGCGGGGGTGCCTGAGCAGTTCTTC.